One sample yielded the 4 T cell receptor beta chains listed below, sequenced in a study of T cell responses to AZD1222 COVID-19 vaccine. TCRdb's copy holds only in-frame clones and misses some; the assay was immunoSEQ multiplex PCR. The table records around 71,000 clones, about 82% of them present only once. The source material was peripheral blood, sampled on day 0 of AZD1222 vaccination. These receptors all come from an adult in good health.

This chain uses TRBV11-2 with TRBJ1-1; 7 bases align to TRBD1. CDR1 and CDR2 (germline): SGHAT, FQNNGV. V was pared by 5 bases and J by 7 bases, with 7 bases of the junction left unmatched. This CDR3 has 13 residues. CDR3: CASSLLGQHEAFF. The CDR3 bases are TGTGCCAGCAGCCTACTGGGACAGCATGAAGCTTTCTTT.

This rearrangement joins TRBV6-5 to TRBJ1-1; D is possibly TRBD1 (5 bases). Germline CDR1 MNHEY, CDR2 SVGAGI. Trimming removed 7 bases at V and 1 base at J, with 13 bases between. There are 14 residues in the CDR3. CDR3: CASTAGPSNTEAFF. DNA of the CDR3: TGTGCCAGCACCGCGGGACCCTCGAACACTGAAGCTTTCTTT.

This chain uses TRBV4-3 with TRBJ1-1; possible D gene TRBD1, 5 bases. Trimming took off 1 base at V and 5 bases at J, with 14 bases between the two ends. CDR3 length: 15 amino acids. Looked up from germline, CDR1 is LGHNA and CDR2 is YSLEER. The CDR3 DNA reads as TGCGCCAGCAGCCAAGGAGCAGGGAGTGGGACTGAAGCTTTCTTT. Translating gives CASSQGAGSGTEAFF.

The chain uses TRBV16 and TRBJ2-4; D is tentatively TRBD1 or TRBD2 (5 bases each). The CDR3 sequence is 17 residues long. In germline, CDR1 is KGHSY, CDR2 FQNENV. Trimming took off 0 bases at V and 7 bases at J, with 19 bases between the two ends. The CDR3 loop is CASSQSVSLRGDNIQYF. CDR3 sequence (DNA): TGTGCCAGCAGCCAATCTGTAAGTCTGAGAGGGGATAACATTCAGTACTTC.